One and the same sample provided the 10 T cell receptor beta chains below, sequenced in a study of blood T cell repertoires in COVID-19. The protocol was immunoSEQ multiplex PCR, while the TCRdb copy is restricted to in-frame clones and leaves out a portion. The repertoire holds 200,000 to 250,000 clones, with about 88% as singletons. The sample comprised peripheral blood. The receptors derive from a middle-aged man with acute or convalescent COVID-19.

The chain recombines TRBV2 with TRBJ1-1, with D perhaps matching TRBD1 (6 bases). CDR1 SNHLY and CDR2 FYNNEI come from the germline V gene. V lost 6 bases and J 4 bases, leaving 15 bases between the germline ends. The CDR3 length is 14 residues. The CDR3 spells CASRVQGSFTEAFF. For the CDR3, the DNA is TGTGCCAGCAGAGTACAGGGCTCATTCACTGAAGCTTTCTTT.

The J gene is TRBJ2-7, the V gene TRBV19, with D possibly being TRBD2 (6 bases). Germline V lookup: CDR1 LNHDA, CDR2 SQIVND (reference sequence). The length of the CDR3 is 15 residues. Trimming took 3 bases from V and 6 from J, leaving 18 bases between them. CDR3 sequence: CASSMHTGGAGEQYF. The CDR3 DNA sequence: TGTGCCAGTAGTATGCATACAGGAGGGGCGGGCGAGCAGTACTTC. The whole variable domain, remainder taken from reference TRBV19 and TRBJ2-7, is DGGITQSPKYLFRKEGQNVTLSCEQNLNHDAMYWYRQDPGQGLRLIYYSQIVNDFQKGDIAEGYSVSREKKESFPLTVTSAQKNPTAFYLCASSMHTGGAGEQYFGPGTRLTVT.

The rearrangement links TRBV9 to TRBJ1-3; 7 bases map to TRBD1. The germline V gene encodes CDR1 SGDLS and CDR2 YYNGEE. V lost 3 bases to trimming and J lost 0 bases; unmatched junction nucleotides: 12. There are 18 residues in the CDR3. In DNA, the CDR3 is TGTGCCAGCAGCGAGGCCCCCCCGGGACAGAGCTCTGGAAACACCATATATTTT. Translation gives CASSEAPPGQSSGNTIYF.

Written as DNA, the CDR3 is TGCGCCAGCAGCGGCGGGACTAGCGAGCACACCGGGGAGCTGTTTTTT. Translation gives CASSGGTSEHTGELFF. The genes are TRBV5-1 and TRBJ2-2; TRBD2 agrees at 10 bases. CDR3 size: 16 residues. Germline V gives CDR1 SGHRS, CDR2 YFSETQ. With 4 bases clipped from V and 3 bases from J, the junction kept 6 bases outside the gene matches.

This clone was found once. The chain is built from TRBV29-1 and TRBJ2-7; 8 nucleotides align to TRBD2. Germline values: CDR1 SQVTM, CDR2 ANQGSEA. CDR3 length: 14 amino acids. The J segment lost 4 bases and the V segment lost 6 bases, leaving 11 bases of the junction unmatched. The CDR3 nucleotides are TGCAGCGTCTACCCAACGGGGGGGCCGTACGAGCAGTACTTC. Its protein is CSVYPTGGPYEQYF.

The V and J genes are TRBV6-6 and TRBJ2-7; 9 nucleotides agree with TRBD1. Per the germline V gene, CDR1 is MNHNY and CDR2 is SVGAGI (reference sequence). V lost 0 bases, J lost 4 bases, and 7 bases stayed unmatched. CDR3 length: 16 amino acids. CDR3 residues: CASSYSRTQGAYEQYF. The CDR3 DNA reads as TGTGCCAGCAGTTACTCGAGGACACAGGGGGCTTACGAGCAGTACTTC.

The chain recombines TRBV5-4 with TRBJ1-6; TRBD1 matches at 10 bases. Trimming cost V 0 bases and J 9 bases; bases outside gene matches: 6. Per germline, CDR1 SGHNT and CDR2 YYREEE (reference sequence). The CDR3 totals 16 residues. The CDR3 here is CASSLALGQGSSPLHF. For the CDR3, the DNA is TGTGCCAGCAGCTTGGCTCTGGGACAGGGGTCTTCACCCCTCCACTTT.

The J gene is TRBJ1-1, the V gene TRBV5-4; TRBD1 aligns across 9 bases. The length of the CDR3 is 15 residues. Looked up from germline, CDR1 is SGHNT and CDR2 is YYREEE (reference sequence). The J segment lost 3 bases and the V segment lost 4 bases, leaving 7 bases of the junction unmatched. The CDR3 region has the DNA TGTGCCAGCAGCCCAAGACAGGGGGAGGACACTGAAGCTTTCTTT. Translation: CASSPRQGEDTEAFF. The full variable domain, rest sourced from reference TRBV5-4 and TRBJ1-1, is ETGVTQSPTHLIKTRGQQVTLRCSSQSGHNTVSWYQQALGQGPQFIFQYYREEENGRGNFPPRFSGLQFPNYSSELNVNALELDDSALYLCASSPRQGEDTEAFFGQGTRLTVV.

This clone has just one count. The J gene is TRBJ2-3, the V gene TRBV14; D not resolved. V was shortened by 4 bases and J by 6 bases, with 14 bases between the two germline ends. The CDR3 runs 14 residues. Germline assignment: CDR1 SGHDN and CDR2 FVKESK. The CDR3 DNA is TGTGCCAGCAGCCTCCAAACGGGTGGGGATACGCAGTATTTT. Encoded protein: CASSLQTGGDTQYF.

The rearrangement joins TRBV6-6 to TRBJ1-1, with D tentatively TRBD1 (6 bases). The CDR3 covers 14 residues. V dropped 8 bases and J dropped 4 bases, with 17 bases sitting between them. CDR1 and CDR2 from the germline V gene are MNHNY and SVGAGI (reference sequence). The CDR3 coding sequence is TGTGCCAGCGGAAAGGGGGAATGGGGCACTGAAGCTTTCTTT. Its translation is CASGKGEWGTEAFF.